Presented here are 18 T cell receptor beta chains from one specimen sequenced in a study of T cells in Graves' hyperthyroidism and ophthalmopathy. Researchers amplified the TCR beta CDR3 regions from RNA transcripts. The HTBI primer set served for first-round RT-PCR of the TCR CDR3. TCRdb independently ran MiXCR on the multiplex PCR reads; one entry per CDR3 protein. The data contain about 380,000 distinct CDR3 sequences, 18% of them singletons. The source material was blood. The origin of the receptors is a man aged 18-30 years with Graves' ophthalmopathy.

This clonotype was found many times. The rearrangement joins TRBV28 to TRBJ1-5; D not resolved. V gave up 3 bases and J gave up 6 bases, with 6 bases separating them. This CDR3 comprises 12 residues. Germline assignment: CDR1 MDHEN and CDR2 SYDVKM. The CDR3 DNA reads TGTGCCAGCAGTTTTATGGTTCAGCCCCAGCATTTT. Amino acid sequence: CASSFMVQPQHF.

The chain combines TRBV28 with TRBJ1-5, with D unclear. V was cut by 0 bases and J by 2 bases, with 11 bases left in between. The CDR3 has 16 residues. CDR1 is MDHEN, CDR2 SYDVKM, per germline. The CDR3 bases are TGTGCCAGCAGTTTATGGTCCGGGAACGGCAATCAGCCCCAGCATTTT. Translation gives CASSLWSGNGNQPQHF.

This clonotype was observed a few times. This rearrangement joins TRBV11-1 to TRBJ2-7; TRBD1 matches 10 bases. With V trimmed by 5 bases and J by 0 bases, 4 bases remained unmatched. Germline values: CDR1 SGHAT, CDR2 FQDESV (reference sequence). CDR3 length: 15 residues. In nucleotides, the CDR3 is TGTGCCAGCAGCAACCGGGACAGGGGCTCCTACGAGCAGTACTTC. It encodes CASSNRDRGSYEQYF. Complete variable domain (other parts from reference TRBV11-1 and TRBJ2-7): EAEVAQSPRYKITEKSQAVAFWCDPISGHATLYWYRQILGQGPELLVQFQDESVVDDSQLPKDRFSAERLKGVDSTLKIQPAELGDSAMYLCASSNRDRGSYEQYFGPGTRLTVT.

CDR3 sequence reads: CASSLGGADNYEQYF. The CDR3, as DNA: TGTGCCAGCAGCTTAGGGGGGGCGGATAACTACGAGCAGTACTTC. The chain uses TRBV7-3 and TRBJ2-7; D is perhaps TRBD2 (7 bases). Trimming pared 2 bases from V and 3 bases from J, leaving 14 bases between. This CDR3 region has 15 residues. Germline values: CDR1 SGHTA, CDR2 FQGTGA.

This clonotype was seen just once. This chain links TRBV20-1 with TRBJ2-5, with TRBD2 identical over 7 bases. This CDR3 contains 15 residues. Germline lookup yields CDR1 DFQATT and CDR2 SNEGSKA (reference sequence). Unmatched junction bases numbered 9, after V lost 3 bases and J lost 2 bases. The CDR3 here is CSASLWSGLQETQYF. The CDR3 bases are TGCAGTGCTAGTTTGTGGTCGGGACTACAAGAGACCCAGTACTTC.

This clonotype has ten or more counts. The chain has TRBV5-1 and TRBJ2-3; D unresolved. The V end lost 6 bases, the J end lost 4 bases, and 24 bases lay between the germline ends. The CDR3 runs to 17 residues. CDR1 is SGHRS and CDR2 is YFSETQ in the germline V gene. The CDR3 region is CASTVGWAIESADTQYF. In nucleotides, the CDR3 is TGCGCCAGCACCGTGGGCTGGGCCATAGAAAGCGCAGATACGCAGTATTTT.

The gene calls are TRBV11-2 and TRBJ1-5; 7 bases are a match to TRBD1. Looked up from germline, CDR1 is SGHAT and CDR2 is FQNNGV. There are 17 residues in the CDR3. Trimming cost V 1 base and J 0 bases; bases outside gene matches: 6. In DNA form, the CDR3 reads TGTGCCAGCAGCTTAGGGGGGACAGCCTATAGCAATCAGCCCCAGCATTTT. This sequence encodes CASSLGGTAYSNQPQHF.

This clonotype came up many times. The chain links TRBV7-8 to TRBJ2-5; D possibly corresponds to TRBD2 (6 bases). Germline V gives CDR1 SGHVS, CDR2 FQNEAQ. The CDR3 is 15 residues long. Trimming left V 5 bases short and J 7 bases short, with 20 bases between. Written as DNA, the CDR3 is TGTGCCAGCAGCCCATCCCGCCTCCCCGGGGGGACCCAGTACTTC. Protein sequence: CASSPSRLPGGTQYF.

This clonotype was counted between two and nine times. The V and J genes are TRBV2 and TRBJ2-2; 8 bases map to TRBD1. Germline V CDR1 and CDR2: SNHLY, FYNNEI. Trimming took 5 bases from V and 6 from J; bases not matched to a gene: 5. The CDR3 is made up of 14 amino acids. CDR3 nucleotides: TGTGCCAGCAGTAATACAGGGGGATCCGGGGAGCTGTTTTTT. It translates to CASSNTGGSGELFF.

There are many counts of this clonotype. The V and J genes are TRBV12-3 or TRBV12-4 and TRBJ1-1, with D possibly TRBD1 on 5 matching bases. The ends were cut back, 3 bases at V and 2 bases at J, with 10 bases in the middle. CDR3 length equals 14 residues. The CDR3 loop is CASSFGAENTEAFF. The CDR3 DNA follows: TGTGCCAGCAGTTTTGGGGCCGAAAACACTGAAGCTTTCTTT.

This clonotype was recorded at least ten times. This chain joins TRBV13 and TRBJ2-3, with D uncertain. From germline, CDR1 is PRHDT and CDR2 FYEKMQ (reference sequence). The CDR3 is 14 residues long. Deletions cut 1 base from V and 0 bases from J, with 5 bases between. The CDR3 reads CASSLVGSTDTQYF. CDR3 nucleotide sequence: TGTGCCAGCAGCTTAGTTGGGAGCACAGATACGCAGTATTTT.

The V and J genes are TRBV10-3 and TRBJ2-1; D unclear. The CDR3 runs 16 residues. V gave up 7 bases and J gave up 6 bases, with 22 bases separating them. Germline V CDR1 and CDR2: ENHRY, SYGVKD. CDR3 sequence reads: CAITDAGPSRGNEQFF. The CDR3 nucleotides are TGTGCCATCACCGACGCAGGACCCTCACGAGGCAATGAGCAGTTCTTC.

V and J are TRBV6-1 and TRBJ2-7; 9 positions match TRBD1. Germline CDR1 reads MNHNS; CDR2 reads SASEGT. J was trimmed by 1 base and V by 2 bases; bases with no gene match: 3. The CDR3 totals 15 residues. The CDR3 sequence is CASSESGTGSYEQYF. For the CDR3, the DNA is TGTGCCAGCAGTGAATCCGGGACAGGGTCCTACGAGCAGTACTTC.

The chain combines TRBV19 with TRBJ1-6; no firm D call. The ends were cut back, 1 base at V and 10 bases at J, with 5 bases in the middle. CDR3 length: 12 residues. Germline loops: CDR1 LNHDA, CDR2 SQIVND (reference sequence). As DNA, the CDR3 is TGTGCCAGTAGTATAGGCTCCTCACCCCTCCACTTT. Translation: CASSIGSSPLHF. The whole variable domain, remainder taken from reference TRBV19 and TRBJ1-6, is DGGITQSPKYLFRKEGQNVTLSCEQNLNHDAMYWYRQDPGQGLRLIYYSQIVNDFQKGDIAEGYSVSREKKESFPLTVTSAQKNPTAFYLCASSIGSSPLHFGNGTRLTVT.

In its sample, this clonotype was seen many times. V gene TRBV10-2 combines with J gene TRBJ1-1; possibly TRBD1 for D (6 bases). The CDR3 contains 14 residues. Per the germline V gene, CDR1 is WSHSY and CDR2 is SAAADI. V lost 7 bases, J lost 4 bases, and 16 bases lay in between. The CDR3 here is CASNFDRRGTEAFF. The CDR3 DNA reads TGCGCCAGCAACTTCGACAGGAGAGGCACTGAAGCTTTCTTT.

In its sample, this clonotype was seen many times. This chain links TRBV12-3 or TRBV12-4 with TRBJ1-2, with D possibly matching TRBD1 (5 bases). The CDR3 runs to 14 residues. V shed 3 bases and J shed 4 bases, with 12 bases lying between them. CDR3 nucleotides: TGTGCCAGCAGTTTCTCGCCGAGGGGCTATGGCTACACCTTC. Translated, it gives CASSFSPRGYGYTF.

The gene calls are TRBV19 and TRBJ2-1; 8 bases are shared with TRBD2. The germline CDR1 and CDR2 sequences are LNHDA and SQIVND (reference sequence). The CDR3 runs to 15 residues. V lost 7 bases and J lost 2; bases outside the gene matches: 7. CDR3 coding DNA: TGTGCCAGTAATATGCGGGGGGCGGCCTACAATGAGCAGTTCTTC. Translation gives CASNMRGAAYNEQFF.

A few counts support this clonotype. The chain employs TRBV10-3 and TRBJ2-5; the D gene is possibly TRBD2 (7 bases). There are 13 residues in the CDR3. Germline loops: CDR1 ENHRY, CDR2 SYGVKD. V dropped 10 bases and J dropped 0 bases, with 12 bases sitting between them. The CDR3 region has the DNA TGTGCCAGCGGGGGCCCGTACCAAGAGACCCAGTACTTC. Translation gives CASGGPYQETQYF.